This is a list of T cell receptor beta chains from one sample in a study of tissue T cells after allogeneic stem cell transplantation. Repertoires were generated with immunoSEQ multiplex PCR, while TCRdb's copy carries only in-frame clones and drops some. Here the sample spans thousands of clones, 50% to 70% being singletons. The sample in question was duodenal tissue, obtained at autopsy. Source of these receptors: a male patient over 55 with steroid-refractory graft-versus-host disease after an allogeneic stem cell transplant. Some T cells may be transferred from the graft donor. The CDR3 runs from the conserved cysteine through the conserved F or W. A D gene is named only where the DNA matches it firmly. Only some rows state a clone size, as once, few, many or a class for expanded clones.

clone_size	v_call	j_call	d_call	cdr3_nt	cdr3_aa
.	TRBV5-6	TRBJ2-2	TRBD2	TGTGCCAGCAGCTCAGGACTAGCGGGCTCGAACACCGGGGAGCTGTTTTTT	CASSSGLAGSNTGELFF
.	TRBV7-6	TRBJ2-7	TRBD2	TGTGCCAGCAGCCCCGGGACTAGCGACTCCTACGAGCAGTACTTC	CASSPGTSDSYEQYF
.	TRBV7-9	TRBJ2-1	.	TGTGCCAGCAGCTATCAACCGGGACTCGGCGGCAATGAGCAGTTCTTC	CASSYQPGLGGNEQFF
.	TRBV6-2/TRBV6-3	TRBJ2-2	.	TGTGCCAGCAGCCCACAGCGTTCCGGGGAGCTGTTTTTT	CASSPQRSGELFF
.	TRBV15	TRBJ1-6	TRBD1	TGTGCCACCAGCAGAGATAGGGGACAGGGGGCACATTCACCCCTCCACTTT	CATSRDRGQGAHSPLHF
.	TRBV6-1	TRBJ2-7	TRBD2	TGTGCCAGCAGTGAAAGGGGAGGGGACGAGCAGTACTTC	CASSERGGDEQYF
.	TRBV6-5	TRBJ2-3	TRBD1	TGTGCCAGCCGGACAGGGAGAATAACAGATACGCAGTATTTT	CASRTGRITDTQYF
.	TRBV5-1	TRBJ2-2	.	TGCGCCAGCAGCGTCCAGGGAAGCAACACCGGGGAGCTGTTTTTT	CASSVQGSNTGELFF
.	TRBV9	TRBJ1-4	.	TGTGCCAGCAGCGTGACGGGGGTTGGGAGGAATGAAAAACTGTTTTTT	CASSVTGVGRNEKLFF
few	TRBV7-9	TRBJ1-3	.	TGTGCCAGCTCCCCGCCCGGGGGGTCTGGAAACACCATATATTTT	CASSPPGGSGNTIYF
once	TRBV29-1	TRBJ2-3	TRBD2	TGCAGCGTAACTATGACTAGCGTGGGAGATACGCAGTATTTT	CSVTMTSVGDTQYF
.	TRBV5-6	TRBJ2-6	.	TGTGCCAGCAGCTTGGAAAGGGGAATCTCTGGGGCCAACGTCCTGACTTTC	CASSLERGISGANVLTF
.	TRBV27	TRBJ1-1	.	TGTGCCAGCAGTTTTACCGGGACCACTGAAGCTTTCTTT	CASSFTGTTEAFF
once	TRBV11-2	TRBJ2-6	TRBD1	TGTGCCAGCAGCTCCCTTTTTCGACAGGGGACTGGGGCCAACGTCCTGACTTTC	CASSSLFRQGTGANVLTF
.	TRBV7-9	TRBJ2-7	TRBD1	TGTGCCAGCAGCTTAGGAGGGAACAGGGGGGCCTCCAGCTCCTACGAGCAGTACTTC	CASSLGGNRGASSSYEQYF
.	TRBV9	TRBJ2-7	TRBD2	TGTGCCAGCAGCGCGGGGGGACGGGTAAGCTCCTACGAGCAGTACTTC	CASSAGGRVSSYEQYF
.	TRBV6-6	TRBJ2-7	.	TGTGCCAGCAGTTACGGGGCAGACCTCGAGCAGTACTTC	CASSYGADLEQYF
.	TRBV19	TRBJ1-2	.	TGTGCCAGTACCGAAGTCGGGACCTCGGATAACTATGGCTACACCTTC	CASTEVGTSDNYGYTF
.	TRBV2	TRBJ1-4	.	TGTGCCAGCAGTGGACGGGGGCTGGTTGCTAATGAAAAACTGTTTTTT	CASSGRGLVANEKLFF
large	TRBV27	TRBJ2-1	.	TGTGCCGTCTCCCGGAACTACAATGAGCAGTTCTTC	CAVSRNYNEQFF
.	TRBV11-3	TRBJ2-7	.	TGTGCCAGCAGCGTCGGGAGTTCCTACGAGCAGTACTTC	CASSVGSSYEQYF
medium-sized	TRBV7-9	TRBJ2-1	.	TGTGCCAGCAGCTTAGAAATATACAATGAGCAGTTCTTC	CASSLEIYNEQFF
.	TRBV27	TRBJ2-5	TRBD1	TGTGCCAGCAGTTTCTTGACAGGGGTTGGGGAGACCCAGTACTTC	CASSFLTGVGETQYF